This T cell receptor beta chain comes out of a study of control samples from healthy donors and cancer patients. V gave up 0 bases and J gave up 10 bases; unmatched junction bases: 9. The CDR3 has 15 residues. Per germline, CDR1 SGHNT and CDR2 YENEEA. Profiled with immunoSEQ multiplex PCR; TCRdb holds only in-frame clones, not every one. The data show around 90,000 clones, with approximately 80% seen just once and approximately 19% held by the top ten. The chain has TRBV11-3 and TRBJ2-1, with TRBD2 matching 7 bases. The TCR was taken from a young man in good health. The source material was blood. The CDR3 reads CASSLDGGNVEEQFF. The CDR3 DNA sequence: TGTGCCAGCAGCTTAGACGGGGGGAACGTAGAAGAGCAGTTCTTC. The variable domain in full, completed from reference TRBV11-3 and TRBJ2-1, reads EAGVVQSPRYKIIEKKQPVAFWCNPISGHNTLYWYLQNLGQGPELLIRYENEEAVDDSQLPKDRFSAERLKGVDSTLKIQPAELGDSAVYLCASSLDGGNVEEQFFGPGTRLTVL.